These T cell receptor beta chains were read from a single sample in a study of graft-versus-host responses after intestinal transplantation. Method: immunoSEQ multiplex PCR; TCRdb's copy keeps in-frame clones and lacks some. The sample shows about 59,000 clones, roughly 93% of them seen only once. Antigens for these TCRs are unknown. The material sequenced was unstimulated CD4+ T cells sorted from spleen or lymph node cells, taken before transplant. The receptors shown here come from a human donor who was the organ donor for an intestinal transplant. The CDR3 runs from the conserved cysteine through the conserved F or W. A D gene is named only where the DNA matches it firmly. Part of the rows lack a size; the others show once, few, many or a class for expanded clones.

D: .
size: .
J: TRBJ1-1
V: TRBV9
CDR3: CASSVAPGTEAFF
DNA: TGTGCCAGCAGCGTAGCACCGGGAACTGAAGCTTTCTTT

D: .
size: .
J: TRBJ2-5
V: TRBV19
CDR3: CASSGSQETQYF
DNA: TGTGCCAGTAGTGGGAGCCAAGAGACCCAGTACTTC

D: .
size: .
J: TRBJ1-6
V: TRBV5-1
CDR3: CASSLGSSSYNSPLHF
DNA: TGCGCCAGCAGCTTGGGATCGAGCTCCTATAATTCACCCCTCCACTTT

D: TRBD2
size: once
J: TRBJ2-5
V: TRBV18
CDR3: CASSHFGLGETQYF
DNA: TGTGCCAGCTCGCATTTTGGACTAGGGGAGACCCAGTACTTC

D: .
size: .
J: TRBJ1-1
V: TRBV7-2
CDR3: CASSSWGFEAFF
DNA: TGTGCCAGCAGCTCCTGGGGATTTGAAGCTTTCTTT

D: .
size: .
J: TRBJ2-1
V: TRBV5-1
CDR3: CASSPNGGRSSYNEQFF
DNA: TGCGCCAGCAGCCCCAACGGAGGGAGGAGTTCCTACAATGAGCAGTTCTTC

D: .
size: .
J: TRBJ2-1
V: TRBV7-9
CDR3: CASSFPYGEQFF
DNA: TGTGCCAGCAGCTTTCCTTACGGGGAGCAGTTCTTC

D: .
size: .
J: TRBJ2-7
V: TRBV6-8
CDR3: CASTGTPYEQYF
DNA: TGTGCCAGCACCGGTACACCCTACGAGCAGTACTTC

D: .
size: few
J: TRBJ1-3
V: TRBV4-3
CDR3: CASSQDIMGAGNTIYF
DNA: TGCGCCAGCAGCCAAGATATTATGGGCGCGGGAAACACCATATATTTT

D: .
size: once
J: TRBJ1-1
V: TRBV5-8
CDR3: CASSFWTEAFF
DNA: TGTGCCAGCAGCTTTTGGACTGAAGCTTTCTTT

D: TRBD1
size: .
J: TRBJ1-2
V: TRBV7-2
CDR3: CASSLARGQNGYTF
DNA: TGTGCCAGCAGCTTAGCCAGGGGGCAGAATGGCTACACCTTC

D: TRBD1
size: .
J: TRBJ1-2
V: TRBV4-1
CDR3: CASSHQTGDYGYTF
DNA: TGCGCCAGCAGCCACCAGACAGGGGACTATGGCTACACCTTC

D: TRBD1
size: once
J: TRBJ1-5
V: TRBV7-2
CDR3: CASSQSGTGAQPQHF
DNA: TGTGCCAGCAGTCAGTCAGGGACAGGAGCACAGCCCCAGCATTTT

D: TRBD2
size: .
J: TRBJ2-7
V: TRBV6-1
CDR3: CASSVGLVIDEQYF
DNA: TGTGCCAGCAGTGTGGGACTAGTAATCGACGAGCAGTACTTC

D: .
size: .
J: TRBJ2-3
V: TRBV4-3
CDR3: CASSQSGRTDTQYF
DNA: TGCGCCAGCAGCCAATCAGGACGTACAGATACGCAGTATTTT

D: .
size: .
J: TRBJ1-6
V: TRBV27
CDR3: CASSPGGKLYNSPLHF
DNA: TGTGCCAGCAGCCCTGGGGGGAAGCTGTATAATTCACCCCTCCACTTT

D: TRBD1
size: .
J: TRBJ1-4
V: TRBV9
CDR3: CASSRDPGQGVTNEKLFF
DNA: TGTGCCAGCAGCCGGGACCCAGGACAGGGAGTAACTAATGAAAAACTGTTTTTT

D: TRBD2
size: .
J: TRBJ2-1
V: TRBV7-2
CDR3: CASSLEGTRQNEQFF
DNA: TGTGCCAGCAGCTTAGAGGGGACTAGACAAAATGAGCAGTTCTTC

D: .
size: .
J: TRBJ1-5
V: TRBV18
CDR3: CASSPDSNQPQHF
DNA: TGTGCCAGCTCACCAGACTCCAATCAGCCCCAGCATTTT

D: TRBD1
size: .
J: TRBJ2-7
V: TRBV9
CDR3: CASSVEAGGAYEQYF
DNA: TGTGCCAGCAGCGTGGAGGCAGGGGGTGCGTACGAGCAGTACTTC

D: .
size: .
J: TRBJ2-7
V: TRBV6-4
CDR3: CASSDSGRGLYFDSYEQYF
DNA: TGTGCCAGCAGTGACTCTGGCCGGGGGCTGTATTTCGACTCCTACGAGCAGTACTTC

D: .
size: .
J: TRBJ2-2
V: TRBV5-4
CDR3: CASSPQRGNTGELFF
DNA: TGTGCCAGCAGCCCACAGAGGGGGAACACCGGGGAGCTGTTTTTT

D: TRBD2
size: .
J: TRBJ2-7
V: TRBV4-2
CDR3: CASSQDTAGGPYEQYF
DNA: TGTGCCAGCAGCCAAGATACAGCGGGGGGGCCGTACGAGCAGTACTTC

D: TRBD1
size: .
J: TRBJ1-5
V: TRBV2
CDR3: CASEDRGGNQPQHF
DNA: TGTGCCAGCGAGGACAGGGGAGGCAATCAGCCCCAGCATTTT

D: .
size: .
J: TRBJ2-1
V: TRBV21-1
CDR3: CASSKVGLQGDYEQFF
DNA: TGTGCCAGCAGCAAAGTAGGGTTACAGGGCGATTATGAGCAGTTCTTC

D: .
size: .
J: TRBJ1-2
V: TRBV5-5
CDR3: CASSLSEESGRWDYGYTF
DNA: TGTGCCAGCAGCTTAAGTGAAGAGAGTGGTAGGTGGGACTATGGCTACACCTTC

D: .
size: .
J: TRBJ1-6
V: TRBV27
CDR3: CASSFLQGSSPLHF
DNA: TGTGCCAGCAGTTTTCTACAGGGAAGTTCACCCCTCCACTTT

D: TRBD2
size: .
J: TRBJ2-5
V: TRBV7-2
CDR3: CASSPSGGGLSETQYF
DNA: TGTGCCAGCAGCCCTAGCGGGGGGGGCCTCAGTGAGACCCAGTACTTC

D: .
size: .
J: TRBJ1-5
V: TRBV2
CDR3: CASSAGYSNQPQHF
DNA: TGTGCCAGCAGTGCGGGGTATAGCAATCAGCCCCAGCATTTT

D: TRBD2
size: once
J: TRBJ2-1
V: TRBV15
CDR3: CATSRDRGLAGNNNNEQFF
DNA: TGTGCCACCAGCAGAGATAGAGGGCTAGCGGGGAACAACAACAATGAGCAGTTCTTC

D: .
size: .
J: TRBJ2-2
V: TRBV7-2
CDR3: CASSQTGREAGELFF
DNA: TGTGCCAGCAGCCAAACAGGGCGTGAGGCCGGGGAGCTGTTTTTT

D: .
size: few
J: TRBJ2-2
V: TRBV4-2
CDR3: CASSQDAGLGTGELFF
DNA: TGTGCCAGCAGCCAAGATGCAGGGTTGGGCACCGGGGAGCTGTTTTTT

D: .
size: few
J: TRBJ1-1
V: TRBV5-5
CDR3: CASSLAEGLGAFF
DNA: TGTGCCAGCAGCTTGGCCGAGGGTTTGGGAGCTTTCTTT

D: .
size: .
J: TRBJ1-5
V: TRBV5-5
CDR3: CASSLLAGRGPQHF
DNA: TGTGCCAGCAGCTTGTTGGCAGGGCGGGGGCCCCAGCATTTT

D: .
size: .
J: TRBJ2-2
V: TRBV21-1
CDR3: CASSTPERNTGELFF
DNA: TGTGCCAGCAGCACCCCGGAGAGGAACACCGGGGAGCTGTTTTTT

D: TRBD2
size: once
J: TRBJ2-7
V: TRBV9
CDR3: CASSPGGRAYEQYF
DNA: TGTGCCAGCAGCCCGGGGGGGAGGGCCTACGAGCAGTACTTC

D: .
size: .
J: TRBJ1-4
V: TRBV4-2
CDR3: CASSQDGSSVNEKLFF
DNA: TGTGCCAGCAGCCAAGATGGTAGCAGCGTTAATGAAAAACTGTTTTTT

D: .
size: .
J: TRBJ1-4
V: TRBV10-1
CDR3: CANMTNEKLFF
DNA: TGCGCCAACATGACTAATGAAAAACTGTTTTTT

D: TRBD2
size: .
J: TRBJ2-3
V: TRBV7-9
CDR3: CASSLGTSGTDTQYF
DNA: TGTGCCAGCAGCTTAGGGACTAGTGGCACAGATACGCAGTATTTT

D: .
size: .
J: TRBJ2-1
V: TRBV11-2
CDR3: CASSPRGSYNEQFF
DNA: TGTGCCAGCAGCCCAAGGGGCTCCTACAATGAGCAGTTCTTC

D: .
size: .
J: TRBJ2-3
V: TRBV5-1
CDR3: CASSLGQFTDTQYF
DNA: TGCGCCAGCAGCTTGGGGCAGTTCACAGATACGCAGTATTTT

D: .
size: .
J: TRBJ2-5
V: TRBV5-1
CDR3: CASAMGRGSETQYF
DNA: TGCGCCAGCGCAATGGGCAGGGGATCGGAGACCCAGTACTTC

D: TRBD1
size: .
J: TRBJ1-4
V: TRBV7-9
CDR3: CASSPGQGPNEKLFF
DNA: TGTGCCAGCAGCCCAGGACAGGGCCCTAATGAAAAACTGTTTTTT

D: TRBD2
size: .
J: TRBJ2-2
V: TRBV7-7
CDR3: CASSLAAEPGLAGGPITGELFF
DNA: TGTGCTAGCAGCTTAGCGGCTGAGCCGGGACTAGCGGGGGGGCCCATCACCGGGGAGCTGTTTTTT

D: .
size: .
J: TRBJ1-2
V: TRBV6-5
CDR3: CASSGSGTKNGYTF
DNA: TGTGCCAGCAGTGGATCCGGGACAAAGAATGGCTACACCTTC

D: .
size: .
J: TRBJ1-1
V: TRBV4-2
CDR3: CASSQEPERNTEAFF
DNA: TGTGCCAGCAGCCAAGAGCCAGAACGTAACACTGAAGCTTTCTTT

D: TRBD1
size: .
J: TRBJ1-1
V: TRBV9
CDR3: CASSSRQGGTEAFF
DNA: TGTGCCAGCAGCTCCCGACAGGGGGGGACTGAAGCTTTCTTT

D: .
size: .
J: TRBJ2-2
V: TRBV19
CDR3: CASSKVDTGELFF
DNA: TGTGCCAGTAGTAAAGTGGACACCGGGGAGCTGTTTTTT

D: .
size: .
J: TRBJ1-5
V: TRBV19
CDR3: CASSGRGGSNQPQHF
DNA: TGTGCCAGTAGTGGGCGGGGGGGGAGCAATCAGCCCCAGCATTTT

D: TRBD2
size: .
J: TRBJ2-1
V: TRBV7-3
CDR3: CASSLGLAGADEQFF
DNA: TGTGCCAGCAGCTTAGGACTAGCGGGGGCAGATGAGCAGTTCTTC

D: TRBD1
size: once
J: TRBJ1-6
V: TRBV2
CDR3: CASRVGQGPNSPLHF
DNA: TGTGCCAGCAGGGTCGGACAGGGCCCTAATTCACCCCTCCACTTT

D: .
size: .
J: TRBJ2-7
V: TRBV10-3
CDR3: CAISEFRQHSQYEQYF
DNA: TGTGCCATCAGTGAGTTCCGACAGCACTCCCAATACGAGCAGTACTTC

D: .
size: .
J: TRBJ2-5
V: TRBV7-8
CDR3: CASSSVPGEGGAWRTQYF
DNA: TGTGCCAGCAGCTCAGTACCAGGCGAGGGGGGCGCGTGGAGGACCCAGTACTTC

D: .
size: .
J: TRBJ2-3
V: TRBV7-2
CDR3: CASSGRGEAYTDTQYF
DNA: TGTGCCAGCAGCGGCAGGGGGGAGGCCTACACAGATACGCAGTATTTT

D: .
size: .
J: TRBJ2-3
V: TRBV5-6
CDR3: CASSFRGHDTQYF
DNA: TGTGCCAGCAGCTTTCGGGGGCACGATACGCAGTATTTT

D: TRBD2
size: .
J: TRBJ2-1
V: TRBV7-2
CDR3: CASSLAPWGGGASEQFF
DNA: TGTGCCAGCAGCTTAGCGCCCTGGGGCGGGGGGGCCTCTGAGCAGTTCTTC